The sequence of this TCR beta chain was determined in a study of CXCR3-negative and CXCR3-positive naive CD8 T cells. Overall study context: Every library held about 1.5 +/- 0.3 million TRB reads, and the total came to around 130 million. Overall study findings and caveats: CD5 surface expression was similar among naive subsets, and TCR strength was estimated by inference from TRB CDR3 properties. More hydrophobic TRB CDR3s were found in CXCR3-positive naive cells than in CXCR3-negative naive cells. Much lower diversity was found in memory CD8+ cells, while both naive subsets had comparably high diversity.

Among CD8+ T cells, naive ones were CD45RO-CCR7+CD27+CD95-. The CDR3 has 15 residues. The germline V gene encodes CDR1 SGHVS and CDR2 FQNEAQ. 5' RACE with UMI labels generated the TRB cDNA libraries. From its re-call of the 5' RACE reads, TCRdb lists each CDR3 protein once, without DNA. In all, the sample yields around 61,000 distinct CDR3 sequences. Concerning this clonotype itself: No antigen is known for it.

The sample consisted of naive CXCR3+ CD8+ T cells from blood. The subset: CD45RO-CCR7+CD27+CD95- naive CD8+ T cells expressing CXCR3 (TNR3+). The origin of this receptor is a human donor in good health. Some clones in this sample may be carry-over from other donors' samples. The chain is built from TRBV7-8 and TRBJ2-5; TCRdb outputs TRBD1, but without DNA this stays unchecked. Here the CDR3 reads CASSLEPGSFSTQYF. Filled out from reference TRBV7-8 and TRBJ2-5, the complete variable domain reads GAGVSQSPRYKVAKRGQDVALRCDPISGHVSLFWYQQALGQGPEFLTYFQNEAQLDKSGLPSDRFFAERPEGSVSTLKIQRTQQEDSAVYLCASSLEPGSFSTQYFGPGTRLLVL.